These 22 T cell receptor beta chains were sequenced from one sample in a study of cytomegalovirus exposure and HLA in healthy donors. A multiplex PCR was run with 60 Vbeta primers and 13 Jbeta primers. Libraries were prepared by immunoSEQ multiplex PCR; TCRdb keeps only in-frame clonotypes and omits some of them. This sample's clone table lists roughly 57,000 clones. The sample comprised PBMCs. These receptors originate from a man younger than 35 in good health and CMV-seropositive.

The rearrangement joins TRBV30 to TRBJ1-3; 10 nucleotides agree with TRBD1. This CDR3 contains 15 residues. J lost 7 bases, V lost 2 bases, and 8 bases had no gene match. Germline assignment: CDR1 GTSNPN and CDR2 SVGIG (reference sequence). The CDR3 sequence: CAWSRDRGEGNTIYF. As DNA, the CDR3 is TGTGCCTGGAGTAGGGACAGGGGCGAAGGGAACACCATATATTTT.

The rearrangement links TRBV7-3 to TRBJ2-1, with D possibly being TRBD1 (6 bases). Germline CDR1 and CDR2: SGHTA and FQGTGA. The CDR3 loop spans 13 amino acids. Trimming took 3 bases from V and 6 from J, leaving 9 bases between them. CDR3 coding DNA: TGTGCCAGCAGCTTGCAGGGGAGCAATGAGCAGTTCTTC. This sequence encodes CASSLQGSNEQFF.

The chain recombines TRBV6-4 with TRBJ2-1; TRBD2 matches 14 bases. The CDR3 has 16 residues. The germline V gene encodes CDR1 MRHNA and CDR2 SNTAGT. The V and J ends lost 0 bases and 8 bases, in that order; junction bases with no gene match: 3. CDR3 in amino acids: CASSDSGTSGSYEQFF. For the CDR3, the DNA is TGTGCCAGCAGTGACTCCGGGACTAGCGGGAGTTATGAGCAGTTCTTC.

V usage is TRBV18 and J usage is TRBJ2-1; 8 bases fit TRBD2. Germline lookup yields CDR1 KGHSH and CDR2 LQKENI. V shed 3 bases, J shed 10 bases, and the junction held 5 bases outside the gene matches. The CDR3 has 13 amino acids. The CDR3 nucleotides read TGTGCCAGCTCACCGGCAGCGGGAGCGGAGCAGTTCTTC. Its protein product is CASSPAAGAEQFF.

The rearrangement uses TRBV7-2 and TRBJ2-7, with D possibly TRBD2 on 5 matching bases. The germline gives CDR1 SGHTA, CDR2 FQGNSA. The ends were cut back, 2 bases at V and 6 bases at J, with 11 bases in the middle. This CDR3 spans 13 amino acids. The CDR3 DNA reads TGTGCCAGCAGCTTACTGGGGAGCCCCGAGCAGTACTTC. Translated: CASSLLGSPEQYF.

J is TRBJ2-3 and V is TRBV25-1; 7 nucleotides align to TRBD2. The CDR3 covers 15 residues. Germline CDR1 reads MGHDK; CDR2 reads SYGVNS. V dropped 3 bases and J dropped 5; count of bases not matched to a gene: 8. The CDR3 DNA sequence: TGTGCCAGCAGTGAGCGGGAGTTTGGAGGAGATACGCAGTATTTT. Translation gives CASSEREFGGDTQYF.

The chain links TRBV11-3 to TRBJ2-1; D may be TRBD2 (5 bases). Germline assignment: CDR1 SGHNT and CDR2 YENEEA. Trimming cost V 1 base and J 7 bases, with 11 bases left between them. The CDR3 spans 14 residues. The CDR3 loop reads CASSLGWSGNEQFF. CDR3 nucleotides: TGTGCCAGCAGCTTAGGGTGGTCGGGGAATGAGCAGTTCTTC.

This rearrangement joins TRBV15 to TRBJ2-2; no reliable D call. Germline-derived CDR1 and CDR2 are LNHNV and YYDKDF (reference sequence). Trimming took off 5 bases at V and 8 bases at J, with 9 bases between the two ends. The CDR3 covers 12 residues. CDR3 nucleotides: TGTGCCACCAGCCGGTTCGCGGGGGAGCTGTTTTTT. Residues: CATSRFAGELFF.

The chain employs TRBV5-1 and TRBJ2-7; TRBD2 matches at 7 bases. The CDR3 runs 15 residues. Looked up from germline, CDR1 is SGHRS and CDR2 is YFSETQ. V dropped 4 bases and J dropped 1; count of bases not matched to a gene: 8. Written as DNA, the CDR3 is TGCGCCAGCAGCCGTCGGGAGGTTGAATCCTACGAGCAGTACTTC. Translating gives CASSRREVESYEQYF.

V is TRBV2 and J is TRBJ2-7; no firm D call. With 3 bases removed from V and 9 bases from J, the gap between germline ends came to 9 bases. The CDR3 runs to 11 residues. The germline gives CDR1 SNHLY, CDR2 FYNNEI. CDR3 bases: TGTGCCAGCAGTGATCAGGTATGGCAGTACTTC. This translates into CASSDQVWQYF.

The chain employs TRBV5-6 and TRBJ2-7; D may be TRBD1 (5 bases). Trimming removed 2 bases at V and 1 base at J, with 10 bases between. The CDR3 is 14 residues long. Looked up from germline, CDR1 is SGHDT and CDR2 is YYEEEE. The CDR3: CASSLFPGSYEQYF. In nucleotides, the CDR3 is TGTGCCAGCAGCTTATTTCCAGGGTCCTACGAGCAGTACTTC.

CDR3 protein: CATLVASGSWNEQFF. The CDR3 DNA reads as TGTGCCACCCTTGTTGCCAGCGGGAGCTGGAATGAGCAGTTCTTC. The chain links TRBV19 to TRBJ2-1; 8 bases align to TRBD2. Germline CDR1 is LNHDA and CDR2 is SQIVND (reference sequence). The J segment lost 7 bases and the V segment lost 10 bases, leaving 15 bases of the junction unmatched. CDR3 length: 15 residues.

The chain joins TRBV19 to TRBJ1-1; 10 positions agree with TRBD1. V dropped 2 bases and J dropped 8; count of bases not matched to a gene: 8. CDR3 length: 15 amino acids. Germline V gene lookup returns CDR1 LNHDA and CDR2 SQIVND (reference sequence). The CDR3 sequence is CASSINVRTGGEAFF. CDR3 nucleotide sequence: TGTGCCAGTAGTATAAACGTTAGGACAGGGGGAGAAGCTTTCTTT.

The chain carries TRBV2 and TRBJ2-5; TRBD2 is a possible D gene (5 bases). Germline loops: CDR1 SNHLY, CDR2 FYNNEI. This CDR3 contains 14 residues. Deletions cut 2 bases from V and 5 bases from J, with 12 bases between. CDR3 residues: CASSEIVATETQYF. The CDR3, as DNA: TGTGCCAGCAGTGAAATTGTAGCGACGGAGACCCAGTACTTC.

V is TRBV13 and J is TRBJ1-1, with D possibly TRBD1 on 5 matching bases. The CDR3 runs 12 residues. Germline V gene sequence: CDR1 PRHDT, CDR2 FYEKMQ (reference sequence). V lost 2 bases to trimming and J lost 7 bases, with 8 bases between them. The CDR3 here is CASSLTRGEAFF. The CDR3 DNA reads as TGTGCCAGCAGCTTAACAAGGGGTGAAGCTTTCTTT.

The chain joins TRBV7-3 to TRBJ2-1; no reliable D call. The length of the CDR3 is 15 residues. From germline, CDR1 is SGHTA and CDR2 FQGTGA. Trimming took 2 bases from V and 0 from J, leaving 8 bases between them. The CDR3 is CASSLGWSSYNEQFF. CDR3 DNA: TGTGCCAGCAGCTTAGGGTGGAGCTCCTACAATGAGCAGTTCTTC.

The rearrangement links TRBV6-6 to TRBJ2-3; TRBD1 matches 7 bases. V was clipped by 4 bases and J by 6 bases; unmatched bases: 4. Per germline, CDR1 MNHNY and CDR2 SVGAGI (reference sequence). This CDR3 has 13 residues. CDR3 residues: CASSWKGADTQYF. The CDR3 DNA follows: TGTGCCAGCAGTTGGAAGGGGGCTGATACGCAGTATTTT.

The J gene is TRBJ1-5, the V gene TRBV30; 7 bases line up with TRBD1. Losses at the gene ends were 4 bases for V and 9 bases for J; bases not matched to a gene: 9. The CDR3 consists of 13 residues. Per germline, CDR1 GTSNPN and CDR2 SVGIG (reference sequence). The CDR3 spells CAWTDRASGPQHF. The DNA for the CDR3 is TGTGCCTGGACAGACAGGGCGTCGGGGCCCCAGCATTTT.

The CDR3 here is CASSYSDRGTYYEQYF. CDR3 sequence (DNA): TGTGCCAGCAGTTACTCCGACCGCGGAACCTACTACGAGCAGTACTTC. The rearrangement links TRBV6-5 to TRBJ2-7, with D uncertain. With 0 bases removed from V and 3 bases from J, the gap between germline ends came to 15 bases. In germline, CDR1 is MNHEY, CDR2 SVGAGI. CDR3 length equals 16 residues.

The chain recombines TRBV5-4 with TRBJ2-7; no clear D gene. Germline CDR1 SGHNT, CDR2 YYREEE (reference sequence). The CDR3 contains 12 residues. Deletions cut 0 bases from V and 5 bases from J, with 6 bases between. CDR3 protein: CASSLGGDEQYF. CDR3 in DNA: TGTGCCAGCAGCTTGGGAGGAGACGAGCAGTACTTC.

The V and J genes are TRBV19 and TRBJ2-3; tentatively, D is TRBD1 (6 bases). V lost 2 bases, J lost 2 bases, and 20 bases lay in between. Germline V gene sequence: CDR1 LNHDA, CDR2 SQIVND (reference sequence). This CDR3 is built from 18 residues. Here the CDR3 DNA reads TGTGCCAGTAGTATAAGGGGGTTGGGGCTAGGCGTCACAGATACGCAGTATTTT. Protein sequence: CASSIRGLGLGVTDTQYF.

CDR3 nucleotide sequence: TGTGCCAGCTCAGTACAGGGGTTTTATAATTCACCCCTCCACTTT. The encoded protein is CASSVQGFYNSPLHF. The chain links TRBV18 to TRBJ1-6, with 7 bases that match TRBD1. This CDR3 comprises 15 residues. Germline values: CDR1 KGHSH, CDR2 LQKENI. The trim removed 5 bases at V and 4 bases at J, leaving 5 bases unmatched.